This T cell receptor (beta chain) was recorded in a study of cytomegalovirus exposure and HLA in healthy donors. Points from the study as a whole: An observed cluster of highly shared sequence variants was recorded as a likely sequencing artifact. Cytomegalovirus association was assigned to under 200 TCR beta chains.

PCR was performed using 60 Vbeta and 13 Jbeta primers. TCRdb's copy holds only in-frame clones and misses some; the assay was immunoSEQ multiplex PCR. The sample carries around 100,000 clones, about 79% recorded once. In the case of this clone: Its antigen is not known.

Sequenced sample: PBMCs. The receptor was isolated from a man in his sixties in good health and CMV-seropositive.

CDR3 nucleotides: TGTGCCAGCTGGGCAGGGGGTCTCGGGGAGCTGTTTTTT. It codes for CASWAGGLGELFF. This rearrangement joins TRBV7-9 to TRBJ2-2; 7 bases are shared with TRBD1. V trimming: 8 bases; J trimming: 7 bases; junction bases outside the gene matches: 7. This CDR3 contains 13 residues. CDR1 is SEHNR, CDR2 FQNEAQ, per germline (reference sequence). Together with reference TRBV7-9 and TRBJ2-2, the CDR3 gives the full variable domain: DTGVSQNPRHKITKRGQNVTFRCDPISEHNRLYWYRQTLGQGPEFLTYFQNEAQLEKSRLLSDRFSAERPKGSFSTLEIQRTEQGDSAMYLCASWAGGLGELFFGEGSRLTVL.